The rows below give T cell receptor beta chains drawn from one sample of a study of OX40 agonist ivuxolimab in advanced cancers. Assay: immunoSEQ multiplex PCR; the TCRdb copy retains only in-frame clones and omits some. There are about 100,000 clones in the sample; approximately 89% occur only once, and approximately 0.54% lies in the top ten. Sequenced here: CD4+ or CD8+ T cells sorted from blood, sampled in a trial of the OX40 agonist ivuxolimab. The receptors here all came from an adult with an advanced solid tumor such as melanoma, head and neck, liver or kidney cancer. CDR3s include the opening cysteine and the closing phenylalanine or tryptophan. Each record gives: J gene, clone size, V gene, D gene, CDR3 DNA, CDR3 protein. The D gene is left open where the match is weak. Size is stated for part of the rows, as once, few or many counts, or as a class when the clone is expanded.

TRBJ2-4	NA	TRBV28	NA	TGTGCCAGCAGCCCTAACAGGGCCCGCAAAAACATTCAGTACTTC	CASSPNRARKNIQYF
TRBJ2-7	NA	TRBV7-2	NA	TGTGCCAGCAGAAAGGGGGGGATGTGGGAGCAGTACTTC	CASRKGGMWEQYF
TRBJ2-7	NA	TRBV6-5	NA	TGTGCCAGCACGGCGGGTTCCGCCTCCTACGAGCAGTACTTC	CASTAGSASYEQYF
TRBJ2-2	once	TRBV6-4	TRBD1	TGTGCCAGCAGCCCGGACAGGGCCGGGGAGCTGTTTTTT	CASSPDRAGELFF
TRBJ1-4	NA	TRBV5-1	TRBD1	TGCGCCAGCAGCTTGACAGGGGGCGCGGGTAATGAAAAACTGTTTTTT	CASSLTGGAGNEKLFF
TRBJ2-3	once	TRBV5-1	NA	TGCGCCAGCAGGACAGGGAGGGGCACAGATACGCAGTATTTT	CASRTGRGTDTQYF
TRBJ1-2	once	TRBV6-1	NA	TGTGCCAGCAGTGGACTCCAGGGGTATCGTGGCTACACCTTC	CASSGLQGYRGYTF
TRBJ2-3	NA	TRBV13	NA	TGTGCCAGCAGCATGCGCACAGATACGCAGTATTTT	CASSMRTDTQYF
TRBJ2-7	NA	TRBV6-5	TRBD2	TGTGCCAGCAGTGGGCTAGCGGGAGGAGACGAGCAGTACTTC	CASSGLAGGDEQYF
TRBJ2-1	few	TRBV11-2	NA	TGTGCCAGCAGCTTAGCCCCGGACTACAATGAGCAGTTCTTC	CASSLAPDYNEQFF
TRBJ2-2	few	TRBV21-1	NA	TGTGCCAGCAGCTCAAAGGTCGGGGGTCCAAGAAACACCGGGGAGCTGTTTTTT	CASSSKVGGPRNTGELFF